Shown below are 3 T cell receptor beta chains from a single sample sequenced in a study of cytomegalovirus exposure and HLA in healthy donors. Primers included in the PCR were 60 Vbeta and 13 Jbeta primers. Method: immunoSEQ multiplex PCR; TCRdb's copy keeps in-frame clones and lacks some. The sample lists fewer than 140,000 clones; around 80% were seen once. The sample was PBMCs. These receptors were taken from a woman between 45 and 65 years old in good health and CMV-seropositive.

The chain employs TRBV5-6 and TRBJ1-2; no firm D call. Germline CDR1 is SGHDT and CDR2 is YYEEEE. Trimming stripped 4 bases from V and 8 bases from J, with 12 bases between. The CDR3 is made up of 12 amino acids. CDR3 region: CASSRAGWGYTF. For the CDR3, the DNA is TGTGCCAGCAGCCGGGCGGGTTGGGGCTACACCTTC.

This clone has only a few counts. This same CDR3 is encoded by further DNA sequences in the sample. V usage is TRBV19 and J usage is TRBJ1-2; 12 bases fit TRBD1. The CDR3 spans 14 residues. The V gene's germline CDR1 is LNHDA and CDR2 SQIVND (reference sequence). Unmatched junction bases numbered 6, after V lost 6 bases and J lost 7 bases. CDR3 DNA: TGTGCCAGTAGCCCCCGGGACAGGGGGCCTGGCTACACCTTC. Its translation is CASSPRDRGPGYTF.

This clone has only a few counts. V is TRBV19 and J is TRBJ1-1; D may be TRBD1 (6 bases). Germline V gene lookup returns CDR1 LNHDA and CDR2 SQIVND (reference sequence). CDR3 length: 13 residues. V shed 6 bases and J shed 0 bases, with 8 bases lying between them. The CDR3 DNA reads as TGTGCCAGTAGACAGGGCTTGAACACTGAAGCTTTCTTT. Protein: CASRQGLNTEAFF. Complete variable domain (other parts from reference TRBV19 and TRBJ1-1): DGGITQSPKYLFRKEGQNVTLSCEQNLNHDAMYWYRQDPGQGLRLIYYSQIVNDFQKGDIAEGYSVSREKKESFPLTVTSAQKNPTAFYLCASRQGLNTEAFFGQGTRLTVV.